These 21 T cell receptor beta chains were sequenced from one sample in a study of metastatic and nonmetastatic thyroid tumors. Among the patients, none had received any treatment before thyroid surgery. TCRdb re-clonotyped the PCR reads via MiXCR. The table includes approximately 4,000 clones, under 40% detected once. The sequenced sample consisted of adjacent normal tissue. These TCRs come from a female donor with papillary thyroid cancer or a benign thyroid nodule (not recorded which). Some clones in this sample may be carry-over from other donors' samples.

The chain has TRBV16 and TRBJ1-1; D might be TRBD1 (5 bases). V was shortened by 3 bases and J by 1 base, with 15 bases between the two germline ends. CDR1 is KGHSY and CDR2 is FQNENV in the germline V gene. The CDR3 extends over 16 amino acids. CDR3 nucleotides: TGTGCCAGCAGCCAGAGAATAGGAGGGACGAACACTGAAGCTTTCTTT. It translates to CASSQRIGGTNTEAFF.

With regard to this clone: A junction end diverges from the germline sequence, so it may reflect a read error. This chain uses TRBV12-3 or TRBV12-4 with TRBJ1-3; weak D call: TRBD1 (5 bases). The CDR3 sequence is 17 residues long. CDR3 sequence (DNA): TGTGCCAGCAGTTTATTCGACAGCCAGCCATGGCGAAACACCATGTATTTT. Protein sequence: CASSLFDSQPWRNTMYF.

J is TRBJ2-1 and V is TRBV5-4; 10 nucleotides agree with TRBD2. The CDR3 covers 15 residues. Germline V gene sequence: CDR1 SGHNT, CDR2 YYREEE (reference sequence). V gave up 4 bases and J gave up 4 bases; unmatched junction bases: 5. CDR3 protein: CASSIVAGGYNEQFF. The CDR3 DNA is TGTGCCAGCAGCATAGTAGCGGGAGGTTACAATGAGCAGTTCTTC.

The V gene is TRBV20-1, the J gene TRBJ1-1; 8 positions agree with TRBD1. Germline V gives CDR1 DFQATT, CDR2 SNEGSKA (reference sequence). CDR3 length equals 12 residues. Trimming cost V 4 bases and J 8 bases; bases outside gene matches: 6. For the CDR3, the DNA is TGCAGTGCTATGGGACAGGTCGGAGAAGCTTTCTTT. Amino acids: CSAMGQVGEAFF.

This clone turned up a few times. This chain links TRBV11-2 with TRBJ2-6; no reliable D call. The CDR3 is made up of 16 amino acids. Trimming pared 2 bases from V and 3 bases from J, leaving 11 bases between. CDR1 SGHAT and CDR2 FQNNGV come from the germline V gene. CDR3 in DNA: TGTGCCAGCAGCTTATTTGGATCAGGTGGGGCCAACGTCCTGACTTTC. Protein: CASSLFGSGGANVLTF.

This clone occurred many times. The CDR3 region is CASSLLGDTQYF. The CDR3 nucleotides read TGTGCCAGCAGCCTCTTGGGGGATACGCAGTATTTT. This chain links TRBV14 with TRBJ2-3; no reliable D call. The CDR3 consists of 12 residues. The V end was cut by 4 bases, the J end by 6 bases, with 8 bases between. The germline V gene has CDR1 SGHDN and CDR2 FVKESK.

V gene TRBV28 combines with J gene TRBJ1-2; 12 bases fit TRBD1. This CDR3 region has 16 residues. Germline values: CDR1 MDHEN, CDR2 SYDVKM. Trimming took 10 bases from V and 8 from J; bases not matched to a gene: 17. CDR3 loop: CATKLPAGQGAGGYTF. The CDR3 coding sequence is TGTGCCACCAAGTTACCAGCGGGACAGGGGGCAGGGGGCTACACCTTC.

In its sample, this clone ranks as large. The V call is TRBV25-1, the J call TRBJ2-1, with TRBD2 as a possible D gene (6 bases). Germline CDR1 reads MGHDK; CDR2 reads SYGVNS. With 6 bases removed from V and 13 bases from J, the gap between germline ends came to 13 bases. The CDR3 runs to 11 residues. CDR3 region: CASSPGLDQFF. The CDR3 nucleotides read TGTGCCAGCAGCCCGGGACTGGACCAGTTCTTC.

This chain links TRBV12-3 or TRBV12-4 with TRBJ1-2; D uncertain. The CDR3 runs 14 residues. V lost 5 bases, J lost 5 bases, and 15 bases lay in between. The chain's CDR3 is CASSAAARNYGYTF. The DNA for the CDR3 is TGTGCCAGCAGTGCAGCAGCGCGTAATTATGGCTACACCTTC.

This clone was seen at least ten times. The CDR3 sequence: CSARGGNTEAFF. CDR3 DNA: TGCAGTGCTAGAGGAGGGAACACTGAAGCTTTCTTT. The chain combines TRBV20-1 with TRBJ1-1; unclear D gene. In germline, CDR1 is DFQATT, CDR2 SNEGSKA (reference sequence). The CDR3 runs to 12 residues. The V gene lost 1 base and the J gene lost 1 base, with 4 bases spanning the gap.

The chain employs TRBV28 and TRBJ1-6; possible D gene TRBD1, 6 bases. Germline-derived CDR1 and CDR2 are MDHEN and SYDVKM. The CDR3 spans 15 residues. Trimming took 6 bases from V and 10 from J, leaving 19 bases between them. The CDR3 bases are TGTGCCAGCAGCGAAAAGACAGGTGGAGGCTCACCCCTCCACTTT. Translating gives CASSEKTGGGSPLHF.

The chain employs TRBV20-1 and TRBJ1-1; D might be TRBD1 (6 bases). Trimming took 0 bases from V and 2 from J, leaving 16 bases between them. This CDR3 has 16 amino acids. Germline V gives CDR1 DFQATT, CDR2 SNEGSKA (reference sequence). DNA of the CDR3: TGCAGTGCTAGAGACGGCCGGCGGACAGTAAACACTGAAGCTTTCTTT. Translated: CSARDGRRTVNTEAFF.

This clone was counted once. This sequence joins TRBV7-2 and TRBJ1-4, with TRBD1 matching over 8 bases. Trimming took 3 bases from V and 3 from J; bases not matched to a gene: 3. Germline assignment: CDR1 SGHTA and CDR2 FQGNSA. This CDR3 is 15 amino acids long. The CDR3 region is CASSLLQGANEKLFF. CDR3 nucleotide sequence: TGTGCCAGCAGCTTGCTACAGGGGGCTAATGAAAAACTGTTTTTT.

This sequence joins TRBV7-9 and TRBJ2-7; no definite D call. V lost 5 bases to trimming and J lost 9 bases, with 14 bases between them. The CDR3 loop spans 12 amino acids. The germline V gene has CDR1 SEHNR and CDR2 FQNEAQ (reference sequence). The CDR3 spells CASSQDSPGQYF. CDR3 sequence (DNA): TGTGCCAGCAGCCAAGACTCTCCCGGGCAGTACTTC.

V usage is TRBV11-1 and J usage is TRBJ2-3; a weak D match, TRBD2 (5 bases). Trimming took 6 bases from V and 0 from J, leaving 7 bases between them. The germline gives CDR1 SGHAT, CDR2 FQDESV (reference sequence). This CDR3 is 13 amino acids long. This chain's CDR3 is CASRERSTDTQYF. The CDR3 DNA sequence: TGTGCCAGCAGAGAGCGGAGCACAGATACGCAGTATTTT.

This clone was recorded many times. The V gene is TRBV19, the J gene TRBJ2-1; 9 bases fit TRBD2. Germline lookup yields CDR1 LNHDA and CDR2 SQIVND (reference sequence). The length of the CDR3 is 15 residues. With 3 bases clipped from V and 7 bases from J, the junction kept 7 bases outside the gene matches. The CDR3 spells CASSIRREGRNEQFF. DNA of the CDR3: TGTGCCAGTAGTATTCGGCGGGAGGGCCGGAATGAGCAGTTCTTC.

The chain combines TRBV30 with TRBJ2-6, with D possibly matching TRBD1 (5 bases). CDR1 is GTSNPN and CDR2 is SVGIG in the germline V gene (reference sequence). Trimming removed 8 bases from V and 1 base from J, with 12 bases in between. The CDR3 is 14 residues long. This CDR3 reads CAGMGLSGANVLTF. DNA for the CDR3: TGTGCCGGAATGGGGCTATCTGGGGCCAACGTCCTGACTTTC.

This clone was picked up a small number of times. V usage is TRBV11-2 and J usage is TRBJ2-7; 12 bases are shared with TRBD2. The V gene's germline CDR1 is SGHAT and CDR2 FQNNGV. CDR3 length: 18 amino acids. J lost 5 bases, V lost 3 bases, and 14 bases had no gene match. Here the CDR3 reads CASSFFQELAGGSNEQYF. The DNA for the CDR3 is TGTGCCAGCAGCTTTTTTCAAGAGCTAGCGGGAGGGTCCAACGAGCAGTACTTC. The entire variable domain, with the rest obtained from reference TRBV11-2 and TRBJ2-7, is as follows: EAGVAQSPRYKIIEKRQSVAFWCNPISGHATLYWYQQILGQGPKLLIQFQNNGVVDDSQLPKDRFSAERLKGVDSTLKIQPAKLEDSAVYLCASSFFQELAGGSNEQYFGPGTRLTVT.

This clone was found a few times. Here the CDR3 DNA reads TGTGCCAGCAGTGGATTCCGGACTAGCGGGAGACAGTCCGGGGAGCTGTTTTTT. It specifies CASSGFRTSGRQSGELFF. V gene TRBV6-1 combines with J gene TRBJ2-2; 13 nucleotides line up with TRBD2. The junction had 11 bases not matched to a gene; V was cut back by 4 bases and J by 6 bases. This CDR3 has 18 amino acids. CDR1 and CDR2 (germline): MNHNS, SASEGT.

The chain carries TRBV24-1 and TRBJ1-1, with a possible D match to TRBD1 (5 bases). The CDR3 extends over 13 amino acids. Germline V CDR1 and CDR2: KGHDR, SFDVKD. The V gene lost 4 bases and the J gene lost 11 bases, with 16 bases spanning the gap. DNA for the CDR3: TGTGCCACCAGTGAACCAGGGTTTTCACAGGCTTTCTTT. Residues: CATSEPGFSQAFF.

In its sample, this clone was seen a few times. The junction and the germline gene differ at one end; a read error may be behind it. The J gene is TRBJ1-1, the V gene TRBV12-3 or TRBV12-4; the D is unclear. The CDR3 contains 12 residues. The CDR3 is CARSVGSTEALF. The CDR3 coding sequence is TGTGCCAGAAGTGTCGGCTCCACTGAAGCTTTGTTT.